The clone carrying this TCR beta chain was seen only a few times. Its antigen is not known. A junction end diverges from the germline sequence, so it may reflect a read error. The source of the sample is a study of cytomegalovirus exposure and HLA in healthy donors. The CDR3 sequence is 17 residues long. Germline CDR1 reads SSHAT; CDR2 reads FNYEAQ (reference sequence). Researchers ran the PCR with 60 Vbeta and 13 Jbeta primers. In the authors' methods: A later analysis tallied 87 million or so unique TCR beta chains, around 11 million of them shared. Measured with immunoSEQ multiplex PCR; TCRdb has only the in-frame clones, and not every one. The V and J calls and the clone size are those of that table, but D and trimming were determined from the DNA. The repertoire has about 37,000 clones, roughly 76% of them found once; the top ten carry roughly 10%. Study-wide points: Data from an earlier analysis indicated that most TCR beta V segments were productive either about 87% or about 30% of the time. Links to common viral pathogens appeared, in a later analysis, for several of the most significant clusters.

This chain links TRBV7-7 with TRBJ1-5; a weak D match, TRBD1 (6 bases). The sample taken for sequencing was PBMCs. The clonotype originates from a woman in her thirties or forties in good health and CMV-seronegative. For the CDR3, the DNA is TGTGCTAGCAGCCCAAGGCCCCGACAGGCTCTTGATCAGCCCCAGCATTTT. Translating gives CASSPRPRQALDQPQHF.